The 14 T cell receptor beta chains presented below share a single source sample, sequenced in a study of blood T cell repertoires in COVID-19. TCRdb's copy holds only in-frame clones and misses some; the assay was immunoSEQ multiplex PCR. The sample records more than 300,000 clones, more than 75% being singletons. Sequenced sample: PBMCs or T cells enriched from blood (not recorded which). The receptor set was obtained from a woman aged 18-29 years who had recovered from COVID-19.

The J gene is TRBJ2-1, the V gene TRBV7-2; the match to TRBD2 covers 9 bases. This CDR3 is built from 13 residues. CDR1 is SGHTA and CDR2 is FQGNSA in the germline V gene. V was clipped by 1 base and J by 11 bases; unmatched bases: 3. The CDR3 bases are TGTGCCAGCAGCTTAGTAACTAGCGGGCAGCAGTTCTTC. This translates into CASSLVTSGQQFF.

The rearrangement uses TRBV29-1 and TRBJ2-7; 9 bases agree with TRBD2. V shed 4 bases, J shed 2 bases, and the junction held 9 bases outside the gene matches. This CDR3 is built from 15 residues. Germline-derived CDR1 and CDR2 are SQVTM and ANQGSEA. This chain's CDR3 is CSVVTAGGGTYEQYF. The DNA of the CDR3 is TGCAGCGTTGTGACGGCGGGAGGGGGGACCTACGAGCAGTACTTC.

The chain combines TRBV10-3 with TRBJ2-7, with D possibly matching TRBD2 (6 bases). The germline gives CDR1 ENHRY, CDR2 SYGVKD. CDR3 size: 14 residues. V shed 4 bases and J shed 4 bases, with 14 bases lying between them. CDR3 bases: TGTGCCATCAGTGCCCCTGGAGGGGTTTACGAGCAGTACTTC. It specifies CAISAPGGVYEQYF.

Notes on this clone: Its ends do not fully match the called genes, so a read error is possible. The chain is built from TRBV2 and TRBJ1-1, with D maybe TRBD1 (5 bases). The CDR3 runs to 13 residues. Per the germline V gene, CDR1 is SNHLY and CDR2 is FYNNEI. The CDR3, as DNA: TGTGCCAGCAGTGCCCGGGGGAACGCTGAAGCTTTCTTT. Protein sequence: CASSARGNAEAFF.

The CDR3 here is CATALGQINEKLFF. As DNA, the CDR3 is TGTGCCACCGCTCTTGGGCAGATTAATGAAAAACTGTTTTTT. This chain uses TRBV6-5 with TRBJ1-4; D call uncertain. The V end lost 10 bases, the J end lost 4 bases, and 16 bases lay between the germline ends. The CDR3 extends over 14 amino acids. Germline CDR1 reads MNHEY; CDR2 reads SVGAGI.

The V gene is TRBV19, the J gene TRBJ2-3; D might be TRBD2 (5 bases). The CDR3 totals 15 residues. From germline, CDR1 is LNHDA and CDR2 SQIVND (reference sequence). V was shortened by 3 bases and J by 2 bases, with 12 bases between the two germline ends. CDR3: CASSMRAEPTDTQYF. The CDR3 DNA reads as TGTGCCAGTAGTATGCGAGCGGAACCCACAGATACGCAGTATTTT.

V is TRBV7-8 and J is TRBJ2-7; D perhaps matches TRBD1 (5 bases). The V end was cut by 3 bases, the J end by 2 bases, with 11 bases between. Germline V CDR1 and CDR2: SGHVS, FQNEAQ. CDR3 length: 14 amino acids. The CDR3 sequence is CASSLQGGTYEQYF. DNA for the CDR3: TGTGCCAGCAGCTTGCAGGGTGGGACCTACGAGCAGTACTTC.

The gene calls are TRBV14 and TRBJ1-6; D is unclear. Trimming removed 4 bases from V and 8 bases from J, with 12 bases in between. The CDR3 loop spans 14 amino acids. The V gene's germline CDR1 is SGHDN and CDR2 FVKESK. As DNA, the CDR3 is TGTGCCAGCAGCCGAAATCTAGTGGATTCACCCCTCCACTTT. Translated: CASSRNLVDSPLHF.

The rearrangement uses TRBV27 and TRBJ2-7; TRBD1 is a possible D gene (7 bases). Germline CDR1 reads MNHEY; CDR2 reads SMNVEV (reference sequence). The CDR3 consists of 15 residues. The V end was cut by 5 bases, the J end by 6 bases, with 20 bases between. This CDR3 is CASSPRDRARGEQYF. The CDR3 region has the DNA TGTGCCAGCAGTCCGCGGGACAGAGCTAGGGGCGAGCAGTACTTC.

The chain is built from TRBV6-6 and TRBJ1-4; D is perhaps TRBD1 (6 bases). There are 16 residues in the CDR3. Germline V lookup: CDR1 MNHNY, CDR2 SVGAGI (reference sequence). V lost 3 bases and J lost 3, with 14 bases in between. CDR3 protein: CASSYSGGAPNEKLFF. For the CDR3, the DNA is TGTGCCAGCAGTTATTCGGGGGGGGCTCCTAATGAAAAACTGTTTTTT.

The chain uses TRBV19 and TRBJ2-1, with D tentatively TRBD1 (6 bases). The CDR3 contains 12 residues. CDR1 is LNHDA, CDR2 SQIVND, per germline (reference sequence). Trimming left V 5 bases short and J 5 bases short, with 7 bases between. The CDR3 loop is CASSRQDNEQFF. CDR3 nucleotides: TGTGCCAGTAGTCGACAGGACAATGAGCAGTTCTTC.

This chain joins TRBV28 and TRBJ2-3, with a tentative D call TRBD1 (6 bases). With 5 bases removed from V and 3 bases from J, the gap between germline ends came to 18 bases. Per the germline V gene, CDR1 is MDHEN and CDR2 is SYDVKM. CDR3 length: 16 amino acids. As DNA, the CDR3 is TGTGCCAGCAGTCCAACAGGGAACCCCCTTACAGATACGCAGTATTTT. Encoded protein: CASSPTGNPLTDTQYF.

This rearrangement joins TRBV25-1 to TRBJ1-1; 7 bases line up with TRBD1. The trim removed 9 bases at V and 3 bases at J, leaving 4 bases unmatched. The CDR3 covers 12 residues. Germline lookup yields CDR1 MGHDK and CDR2 SYGVNS. This CDR3 is CASRQGHTEAFF. As DNA, the CDR3 is TGTGCCAGTAGACAGGGTCACACTGAAGCTTTCTTT.

The chain recombines TRBV28 with TRBJ1-6, with a possible D match to TRBD1 (5 bases). V was shortened by 3 bases and J by 0 bases, with 9 bases between the two germline ends. Germline CDR1 and CDR2: MDHEN and SYDVKM. CDR3 length: 16 residues. DNA for the CDR3: TGTGCCAGCAGTTTCGGGGGATACTCCTATAATTCACCCCTCCACTTT. It specifies CASSFGGYSYNSPLHF.